The TCR beta chain described here comes from a study of cytomegalovirus exposure and HLA in healthy donors. Study observations and caveats: The authors judged a highly shared variant cluster likely a sequencing artifact.

The J segment lost 3 bases and the V segment lost 3 bases, leaving 3 bases of the junction unmatched. This CDR3 comprises 14 residues. Germline lookup yields CDR1 SGHVS and CDR2 FQNEAQ. As concerns this clone: Its specificity is not known.

PCR was performed using 60 Vbeta and 13 Jbeta primers. Method: immunoSEQ multiplex PCR; TCRdb's copy keeps in-frame clones and lacks some. This sample has about 200,000 clones, with roughly 68% found just once. The chain employs TRBV7-8 and TRBJ2-7; 9 positions match TRBD1. Material: PBMCs. The sequence was obtained from a woman under 40 in good health and CMV-seronegative. Written as DNA, the CDR3 is TGTGCCAGCAGCTTCCGGGACAGGGACTACGAGCAGTACTTC. Amino acids: CASSFRDRDYEQYF.